The present TCR beta chain was sequenced within a study of spatial heterogeneity in lung cancer. Study information: Raw reads contained each unique TCR and UMI combination more than ten times on average.

Time point here: blood at routine non-recurrence follow-up after resection. Sequencing was performed on whole RNA extracted from tumor and nontumor lung tissue, or from frozen PBMC, and the material was left unsorted. The CDR3 is 14 residues long. V dropped 5 bases and J dropped 3 bases, with 11 bases sitting between them. Germline CDR1 is SGHTA and CDR2 is FQGNSA. MiXCR, applied by TCRdb to the 5' RACE reads, yields one record per CDR3 protein. The repertoire includes 55,000 to 75,000 distinct CDR3 sequences, over 7% of them detected once, and approximately 2% sits in the top ten. This clonotype turned up a few times.

This clonotype originated in a female donor with early-stage non-small cell lung cancer. The sequencing here drew on PBMCs, taken at follow-up. The V gene is TRBV7-2, the J gene TRBJ1-5; perhaps TRBD1 as D (5 bases). The CDR3 bases are TGTGCCAGCAGCCTCGGACACCACAATCAGCCCCAGCATTTT. Encoded protein: CASSLGHHNQPQHF.